This TCR beta chain was retrieved from a study of OX40 agonist ivuxolimab in advanced cancers. With V trimmed by 6 bases and J by 5 bases, 11 bases remained unmatched. Per the germline V gene, CDR1 is ENHRY and CDR2 is SYGVKD. This CDR3 comprises 15 residues. In its sample, this clone was seen once. Measured with immunoSEQ multiplex PCR; TCRdb has only the in-frame clones, and not every one. The sample yields 71,000 or so clones, approximately 90% seen once. The specimen comprised CD4+ or CD8+ T cells sorted from blood, sampled in a trial of the OX40 agonist ivuxolimab. The chain couples TRBV10-3 to TRBJ1-2, with 8 positions matching TRBD1. The TCR was taken from an adult with an advanced solid tumor such as melanoma, head and neck, liver or kidney cancer. Here the CDR3 reads CAISEFGQGDYGYTF. CDR3 bases: TGTGCCATCAGCGAATTCGGACAGGGTGATTATGGCTACACCTTC.